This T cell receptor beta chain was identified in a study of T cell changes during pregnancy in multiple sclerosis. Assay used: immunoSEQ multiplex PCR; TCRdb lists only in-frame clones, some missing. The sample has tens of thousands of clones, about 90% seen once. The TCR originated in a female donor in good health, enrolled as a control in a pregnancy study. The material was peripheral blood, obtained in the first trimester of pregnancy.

DNA of the CDR3: TGTGCCAGACTACGCTCTCTCCAAGAGACCCAGTACTTC. Its translation is CARLRSLQETQYF. The chain joins TRBV21-1 to TRBJ2-5; the table's D call TRBD2 went unverified against the DNA. TRBV21-1 constitutes a pseudogene. This CDR3 region has 13 residues.